Listed below are T cell receptor beta chains from one sample, sequenced in a study of shared T cell receptors in the human thymus. Profiling relied on immunoSEQ multiplex PCR, and the TCRdb table lists in-frame clones only, not all of them. Of 600,000 or so clones in the sample, more than 70% were seen once. In addition, the sample was reused for a study of human thymus T cells.

Sequencing was carried out using thymocytes. The receptors stem from a boy under two years old with a congenital heart defect. Both conserved end residues are part of each CDR3. Fields, in order: V gene, clone size, D gene, J gene, CDR3 DNA, CDR3 protein. A D gene is named only where the DNA matches it firmly. Rows may omit the clone size; those that give it use once, few, many or a size class.

V: TRBV2
size: -
D: -
J: TRBJ2-1
DNA: TGTGCCAGCAGTCCTACTACCTCAACTAGCCCCAAACGCAATGAGCAGTTCTTC
CDR3: CASSPTTSTSPKRNEQFF

V: TRBV5-8
size: -
D: -
J: TRBJ1-2
DNA: TGTGCCAGCAGCTTGTGGGGCGGGGATGGCTACACCTTC
CDR3: CASSLWGGDGYTF

V: TRBV6-1
size: -
D: -
J: TRBJ2-2
DNA: TGTGCCAGCAGTGAATCGTCAGGGCAAGACACCGGGGAGCTGTTTTTT
CDR3: CASSESSGQDTGELFF

V: TRBV7-9
size: -
D: -
J: TRBJ1-1
DNA: TGTGCCAGCAATCAACTGGTCGGAGCGAACACTGAAGCTTTCTTT
CDR3: CASNQLVGANTEAFF

V: TRBV19
size: -
D: TRBD1
J: TRBJ1-5
DNA: TGTGCCACCAGACAGGGCGACAGCAATCAGCCCCAGCATTTT
CDR3: CATRQGDSNQPQHF

V: TRBV28
size: -
D: TRBD1
J: TRBJ1-4
DNA: TGTGCCAGCAGTCGCGGGGACAGGGAAGGAGCAACTAATGAAAAACTGTTTTTT
CDR3: CASSRGDREGATNEKLFF

V: TRBV6-1
size: -
D: -
J: TRBJ1-5
DNA: TGTGCCAGCAGAGGAGGGGGGGGCGCTTATCAGCCCCAGCATTTT
CDR3: CASRGGGGAYQPQHF

V: TRBV7-6
size: few
D: -
J: TRBJ2-5
DNA: TGTGCCAGCAGCTTAGTGCGGCAAGAGACCCAGTACTTC
CDR3: CASSLVRQETQYF

V: TRBV2
size: -
D: TRBD1
J: TRBJ2-4
DNA: TGTGCCAGCAGCTGGGACAGCAAAAACATTCAGTACTTC
CDR3: CASSWDSKNIQYF

V: TRBV28
size: -
D: -
J: TRBJ2-7
DNA: TGTGCCAGCAGTTCCCCATACCCCAGCTCCTACGAGCAGTACTTC
CDR3: CASSSPYPSSYEQYF

V: TRBV30
size: -
D: -
J: TRBJ1-3
DNA: TGTGCCTGGAGTGTAAGGGCACAGGGTGCGGGAAACACCATATATTTT
CDR3: CAWSVRAQGAGNTIYF

V: TRBV14
size: -
D: -
J: TRBJ2-7
DNA: TGTGCCAGCAGCCTTCCGGACAGACCTCTCTACGAGCAGTACTTC
CDR3: CASSLPDRPLYEQYF

V: TRBV10-3
size: once
D: -
J: TRBJ1-4
DNA: TGTGCCATCAGTGGAAACAGGGATGGGGAAAAACTGTTTTTT
CDR3: CAISGNRDGEKLFF

V: TRBV19
size: -
D: TRBD1
J: TRBJ1-2
DNA: TGTGCCAGTAGTATAGAAGACAGGGACGGCTACACCTTC
CDR3: CASSIEDRDGYTF

V: TRBV5-1
size: -
D: TRBD1
J: TRBJ2-2
DNA: TGCGCCAGCAGCTTGCGTCGGACAGGGGGTGACACCGGGGAGCTGTTTTTT
CDR3: CASSLRRTGGDTGELFF

V: TRBV5-6
size: -
D: -
J: TRBJ2-3
DNA: TGTGCCAGCAGCTTGGCCGGGGTAGGGGCAGGGGTTGATACGCAGTATTTT
CDR3: CASSLAGVGAGVDTQYF

V: TRBV28
size: -
D: TRBD2
J: TRBJ2-7
DNA: TGTGCCAGCAGTTTATGTGCGGGAGGGCCGGTGTGGGAGCAGTACTTC
CDR3: CASSLCAGGPVWEQYF

V: TRBV11-2
size: -
D: -
J: TRBJ2-3
DNA: TGTGCTACGATTTCGAGGGAGGGGGCAGATACGCAGTATTTT
CDR3: CATISREGADTQYF

V: TRBV6-5
size: -
D: TRBD1
J: TRBJ1-2
DNA: TGTGCCAGCGCCTTCGGCAGGGGGTCTTATGGCTACACCTTC
CDR3: CASAFGRGSYGYTF

V: TRBV7-9
size: -
D: TRBD2
J: TRBJ2-5
DNA: TGTGCCAGCAGCACTTCTAGCGGGGGTATACAAGAGACCCAGTACTTC
CDR3: CASSTSSGGIQETQYF

V: TRBV4-3
size: -
D: -
J: TRBJ2-1
DNA: TGCGCCAGCAGCCAAGATATACAGGGAAAGTTCAATGAGCAGTTCTTC
CDR3: CASSQDIQGKFNEQFF

V: TRBV2
size: -
D: TRBD1
J: TRBJ2-1
DNA: TGTGCCAGCAGTGCGGACAGGGGCGCTTCGAAGGCCTTATTCTACAATGAGCAGTTCTTC
CDR3: CASSADRGASKALFYNEQFF

V: TRBV4-3
size: -
D: TRBD1
J: TRBJ2-2
DNA: TGCGCCAGCAGCCAAGCCCCGATCCCGACAGGGGACACCGGGGAGCTGTTTTTT
CDR3: CASSQAPIPTGDTGELFF

V: TRBV7-9
size: -
D: -
J: TRBJ2-7
DNA: TGTGCCAGCAGCTTATCCGGGAACGAGCAGTACTTC
CDR3: CASSLSGNEQYF

V: TRBV14
size: -
D: TRBD1
J: TRBJ1-2
DNA: TGTGCCAGCAGCCAAGCGTCGGACAGGGCCGGCTATGGCTACACCTTC
CDR3: CASSQASDRAGYGYTF

V: TRBV6-1
size: -
D: TRBD1
J: TRBJ2-1
DNA: TGTGCCAGCAGTAGGACAGGGGAGAACAATGAGCAGTTCTTC
CDR3: CASSRTGENNEQFF

V: TRBV7-9
size: -
D: TRBD1
J: TRBJ2-2
DNA: TGTGCCAGCAGCTCCGGGGGGACAGGGGGTTCCGGGGAGCTGTTTTTT
CDR3: CASSSGGTGGSGELFF